The sequence of this T cell receptor beta chain was determined in a study of identical twins. Template switching added a universal primer site; cDNA carried unique molecular identifiers. TCRdb used MiXCR to reprocess the 5' RACE reads, holding one entry per CDR3 protein. In the table there are some 500,000 distinct CDR3 sequences, nearly 10% of which are singletons. CDR1 LGHDT and CDR2 YNNKEL come from the germline V gene (reference sequence). The V gene end was trimmed by 1 base and the J gene end by 5 bases; junction bases not matched to a gene: 10. The CDR3 contains 17 residues. This clonotype was detected a few times. As yet, its antigen is unknown. Notes on the study in general: Models underestimated TCR alpha sharing (out-of-frame) in monozygotic twins. Beta out-of-frame twin sharing showed a weaker excess. Donors were not followed over many years; analysis was cross-sectional.

The sample was also reused in another study, on yellow fever vaccine responses in identical twins.

This clonotype originated in a woman under 30 in good health. The V call is TRBV3-1, the J call TRBJ2-1; TRBD2 agrees at 8 bases. What was sequenced was PBMCs. The CDR3 region is CASSQVTSGTSHNEQFF. CDR3 DNA sequence: TGTGCCAGCAGCCAAGTAACTAGCGGTACGTCTCACAATGAGCAGTTCTTC.